Below, one T cell receptor beta chain is given with its context. This sample is drawn from a study of T and B cells in COVID-19 patients. From blood, roughly 240-550 ng of genomic DNA served as TRB template. BIOMED2 TRB-A/B primer pools were used in multiplex TRB PCR. Using its own MiXCR run on the multiplex PCR reads, TCRdb lists one record per CDR3 protein. Of tens of thousands of distinct CDR3 sequences listed, less than 35% are singletons. Sequencing was carried out using blood. The receptor was isolated from a human donor who had recovered from COVID-19.

This CDR3 is CASSFSHSYEQYF. Here the CDR3 DNA reads TGTGCCAGCAGCTTCAGTCACTCCTACGAGCAGTACTTC. V and J are TRBV12-3 or TRBV12-4 and TRBJ2-7; unclear D gene. Deletions cut 6 bases from V and 0 bases from J, with 9 bases between. The CDR3 has 13 residues.